A single T cell receptor (beta chain) is shown here with its context. Its antigen remains unknown. The deep-level immunoSEQ assay was used. Genomic DNA per cell subset filled all wells of several immunoSEQ plates. The repertoire was sequenced with immunoSEQ multiplex PCR; TCRdb's copy has only in-frame clones and lacks some. The data show roughly 720,000 clones, 90% seen once. These data belong to a study of shared clonotypes between healthy human individuals. CCR7-negative CD45RA+ TemRA cells were combined with CD45RO+ cells to form CD8 memory. General study findings and limits: Larger estimated richness was generally recorded for naive subsets relative to memory subsets.

The CDR3 has 19 amino acids. Per the germline V gene, CDR1 is SGHVS and CDR2 is FNYEAQ. With V trimmed by 5 bases and J by 1 base, 14 bases remained unmatched. Sequenced material: memory CD8+ T cells from PBMCs. Subset denoted: CD45RO+ cells pooled with CCR7-negative TemRA cells. The rearrangement joins TRBV7-6 to TRBJ2-2, with TRBD2 matching over 9 bases. The clonotype comes from a man aged 18 to 29 in good health. Some clones in this sample may be carry-over from other donors' samples. CDR3 protein: CASSPWGPAGGGNTGELFF. The CDR3, as DNA: TGTGCCAGCAGCCCTTGGGGCCCAGCGGGAGGTGGGAACACCGGGGAGCTGTTTTTT.